This T cell receptor beta chain was obtained from a study of early stage breast cancer tumors. About the study: Invasive lobular carcinomas made up four of 12 ER+/PR+/HER2- tumors.

Germline V gene lookup returns CDR1 SQVTM and CDR2 ANQGSEA. The CDR3 consists of 13 residues. V lost 8 bases and J lost 5; bases outside the gene matches: 8. Notes on this clone: Its antigen is as yet unknown.

Each sample had two DNA replicates, 0.5 ug blood or around 1.5 ug tissue. Libraries were prepared by immunoSEQ multiplex PCR; TCRdb keeps only in-frame clonotypes and omits some of them. The repertoire holds roughly 34,000 clones, with roughly 70% as singletons. Findings and caveats of the study: Comparing each tissue with blood distinguished tumor from normal in most of the 16 patients. Enriched TCRB sequences shared across patients were mostly commonly generated sequences.

The specimen sequenced was blood. The clonotype originates from a person in their sixties with breast cancer. This rearrangement joins TRBV29-1 to TRBJ2-5; 10 nucleotides align to TRBD1. The CDR3 DNA reads as TGCAGCACATCCGGGACAGGGGTTGAGACCCAGTACTTC. It yields the protein CSTSGTGVETQYF.